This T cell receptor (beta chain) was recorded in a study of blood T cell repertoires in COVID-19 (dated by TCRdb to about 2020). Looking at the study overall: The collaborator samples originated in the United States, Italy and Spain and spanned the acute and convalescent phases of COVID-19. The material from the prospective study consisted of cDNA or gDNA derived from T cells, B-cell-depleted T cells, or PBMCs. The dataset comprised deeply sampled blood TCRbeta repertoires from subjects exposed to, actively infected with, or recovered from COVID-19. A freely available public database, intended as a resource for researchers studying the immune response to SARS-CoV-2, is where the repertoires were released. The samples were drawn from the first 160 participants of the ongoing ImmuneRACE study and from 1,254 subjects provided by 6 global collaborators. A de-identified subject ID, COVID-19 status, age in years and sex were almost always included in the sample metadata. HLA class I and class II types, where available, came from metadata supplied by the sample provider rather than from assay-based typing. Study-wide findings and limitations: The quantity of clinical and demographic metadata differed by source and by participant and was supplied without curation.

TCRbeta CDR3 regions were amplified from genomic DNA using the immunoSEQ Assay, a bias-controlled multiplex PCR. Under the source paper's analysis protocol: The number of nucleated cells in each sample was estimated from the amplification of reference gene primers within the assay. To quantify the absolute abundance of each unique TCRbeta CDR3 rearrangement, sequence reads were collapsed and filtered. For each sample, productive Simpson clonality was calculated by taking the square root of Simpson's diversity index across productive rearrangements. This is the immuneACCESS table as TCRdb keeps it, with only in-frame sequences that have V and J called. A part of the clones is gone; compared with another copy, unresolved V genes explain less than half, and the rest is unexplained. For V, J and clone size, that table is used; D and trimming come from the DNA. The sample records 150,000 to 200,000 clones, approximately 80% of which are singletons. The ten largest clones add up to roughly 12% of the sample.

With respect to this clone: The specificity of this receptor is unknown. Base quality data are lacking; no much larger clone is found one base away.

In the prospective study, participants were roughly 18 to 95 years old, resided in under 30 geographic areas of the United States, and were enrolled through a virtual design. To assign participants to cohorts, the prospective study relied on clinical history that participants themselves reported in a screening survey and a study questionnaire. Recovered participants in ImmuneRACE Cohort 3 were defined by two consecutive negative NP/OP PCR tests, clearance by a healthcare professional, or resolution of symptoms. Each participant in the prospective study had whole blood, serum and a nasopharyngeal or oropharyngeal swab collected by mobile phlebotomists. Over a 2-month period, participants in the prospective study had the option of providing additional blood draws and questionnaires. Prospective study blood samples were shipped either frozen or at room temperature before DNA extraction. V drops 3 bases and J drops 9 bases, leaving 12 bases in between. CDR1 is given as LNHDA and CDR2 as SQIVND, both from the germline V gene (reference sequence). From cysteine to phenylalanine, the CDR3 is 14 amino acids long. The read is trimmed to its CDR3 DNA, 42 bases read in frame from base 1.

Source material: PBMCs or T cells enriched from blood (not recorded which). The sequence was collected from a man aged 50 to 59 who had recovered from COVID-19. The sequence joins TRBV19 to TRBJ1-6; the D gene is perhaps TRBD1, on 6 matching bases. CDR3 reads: CASSIETGASPLHF. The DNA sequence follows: TGTGCCAGTAGTATTGAGACAGGCGCTTCACCCCTCCACTTT. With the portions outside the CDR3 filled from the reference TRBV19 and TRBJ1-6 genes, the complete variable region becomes DGGITQSPKYLFRKEGQNVTLSCEQNLNHDAMYWYRQDPGQGLRLIYYSQIVNDFQKGDIAEGYSVSREKKESFPLTVTSAQKNPTAFYLCASSIETGASPLHFGNGTRLTVT.